This is a list of T cell receptor beta chains from one sample in a study of T cells after yellow fever vaccination. In TCRdb, the 5' RACE reads were re-called with MiXCR into one record per CDR3 protein. Found here are some 390,000 distinct CDR3 sequences, 18% of them singletons; the top ten hold 15% to 20%. The source material was PBMCs, sampled before the yellow fever booster vaccination. Source of these receptors: a man in his late teens or twenties who received the YFV17D yellow fever vaccine. The CDR3 runs from the conserved cysteine through the conserved F or W. The D gene is left open where the match is weak. Expanded clones are given a class, and other clones once, few, many or no size at all.

TRBJ2-5,TRBV7-2,TRBD1,few,16,TGTGCCAGCAGCCCCCCAGGACAGGGGGCGTGGGAGACCCAGTACTTC,CASSPPGQGAWETQYF
TRBJ2-3,TRBV4-3,.,few,13,TGCGCCAGCAGCCAAGTCATCGGAGATACGCAGTATTTT,CASSQVIGDTQYF
TRBJ2-5,TRBV28,TRBD2,few,17,TGTGCCAGCAGTTCTTTGACTAGCGGGGGTTACCAAGAGACCCAGTACTTC,CASSSLTSGGYQETQYF
TRBJ2-1,TRBV18,TRBD1,.,15,TGTGCCAGCTCACCAGTCAGGGGGCAAGACAATGAGCAGTTCTTC,CASSPVRGQDNEQFF
TRBJ1-5,TRBV12-3/TRBV12-4,TRBD1,.,13,TGTGCCAGCGAGACAGGGGGAGGTCAGCCCCAGCATTTT,CASETGGGQPQHF
TRBJ2-7,TRBV20-1,TRBD1,few,16,TGCAGTGCTGGTGGACAGGGGATAAAGCACCCCTACGAGCAGTACTTC,CSAGGQGIKHPYEQYF
TRBJ1-1,TRBV5-1,.,.,17,TGCGCCAGCAGCTTGGACGCAGGGCGGTTGAGAAGGACTGAAGCTTTCTTT,CASSLDAGRLRRTEAFF
TRBJ2-3,TRBV28,TRBD1,few,18,TGTGCCAGCAGTTTCCTGGGGGCCGGGACAGCTAGCACAGATACGCAGTATTTT,CASSFLGAGTASTDTQYF
TRBJ1-3,TRBV6-5,TRBD1,.,17,TGTGCCACAGGAAGCAGCCGGGACAGCTTTACTGGAAACACCATATATTTT,CATGSSRDSFTGNTIYF
TRBJ2-5,TRBV7-8,.,few,15,TGTGCCAGCAAACTGGGAGTGGCCTATAAAGAGACCCAGTACTTC,CASKLGVAYKETQYF
TRBJ2-4,TRBV20-1,.,.,11,TGCAGTGCTAGACCCCAAAACATTCAGTACTTC,CSARPQNIQYF
TRBJ2-5,TRBV7-9,TRBD2,.,13,TGTGCAACCACCGGGGGGGCCGAAGAGACCCAGTACTTC,CATTGGAEETQYF
TRBJ2-5,TRBV18,.,.,14,TGTGCCAGCTCACCGGCGGGGGCGGGAGAGACCCAGTACTTC,CASSPAGAGETQYF
TRBJ1-2,TRBV12-3/TRBV12-4,.,.,14,TGTGCCAGCAGGGGAGAGGGGAGACGCTATGGCTACACCTTC,CASRGEGRRYGYTF
TRBJ1-1,TRBV25-1,TRBD1,few,15,TGTGCCAGCAGGGCCGACAGGGGGCCTAACCCTGAAGCTTTCTTT,CASRADRGPNPEAFF
TRBJ2-4,TRBV7-2,.,.,13,TGTGCCAGCACCTCTTACGCGGAAAACATTCAGTACTTC,CASTSYAENIQYF
TRBJ2-7,TRBV27,.,few,14,TGTGCCAGCAGTTTACTCGGCCGTTTATACGAGCAGTACTTC,CASSLLGRLYEQYF
TRBJ2-7,TRBV9,.,few,14,TGTGCCAGCAGCGTAGGGAGCCTTAGCCACGAGCAGTACTTC,CASSVGSLSHEQYF
TRBJ2-4,TRBV5-1,.,.,14,TGCGCCAGCAGCTTCTCCGGGCTTAAAAACATTCAGTACTTC,CASSFSGLKNIQYF
TRBJ2-7,TRBV6-5,TRBD2,few,15,TGTGCCAGCAGTCTTAGCGGGGGGGCCAAGCACGAGCAGTACTTC,CASSLSGGAKHEQYF
TRBJ2-3,TRBV28,.,.,15,TGTGCCAGCAGTTGCCTCCGCGGGGTCCAAGATACGCAGTATTTT,CASSCLRGVQDTQYF
TRBJ2-3,TRBV9,.,few,16,TGTGCCAGCAGCGTAGGAATTTGGGCCCACACAGATACGCAGTATTTT,CASSVGIWAHTDTQYF
TRBJ1-5,TRBV6-5,.,few,14,TGTGCCAGCAGTCCTAACACAAGTCGGCAGCCCCAGCATTTT,CASSPNTSRQPQHF